The 30 T cell receptor beta chains below were found in one sample sequenced in a study of T cells in localized non-small cell lung cancer. Produced via immunoSEQ multiplex PCR; TCRdb's table is partial and in-frame only. The sample has about 800 clones, around a third seen once. The sample was normal lung tissue next to the tumor, taken before any cancer treatment. Source of these receptors: a male donor aged 60 or over with stage II squamous cell lung carcinoma.

This clone was found a few times. The rearrangement links TRBV9 to TRBJ2-3; D uncertain. V was cut by 3 bases and J by 0 bases, with 8 bases left in between. Per the germline V gene, CDR1 is SGDLS and CDR2 is YYNGEE. This CDR3 contains 14 residues. The CDR3 region is CASSARRSTDTQYF. The CDR3 nucleotides are TGTGCCAGCAGCGCCAGACGCAGCACAGATACGCAGTATTTT.

The chain carries TRBV10-2 and TRBJ2-2; D is uncertain. Germline CDR1 is WSHSY and CDR2 is SAAADI. V lost 11 bases and J lost 2, with 15 bases in between. The CDR3 runs 14 residues. This chain's CDR3 is CAGLGQENTGELFF. CDR3 coding DNA: TGCGCCGGGCTAGGGCAGGAAAACACCGGGGAGCTGTTTTTT.

The chain links TRBV28 to TRBJ2-1, with D possibly matching TRBD2 (6 bases). Germline values: CDR1 MDHEN, CDR2 SYDVKM. There are 15 residues in the CDR3. V dropped 3 bases and J dropped 4 bases, with 13 bases sitting between them. CDR3 sequence: CASSLRAGGYNEQFF. The CDR3 DNA sequence: TGTGCCAGCAGTTTGAGAGCGGGCGGGTACAATGAGCAGTTCTTC. Full variable domain (missing parts from reference TRBV28 and TRBJ2-1): DVKVTQSSRYLVKRTGEKVFLECVQDMDHENMFWYRQDPGLGLRLIYFSYDVKMKEKGDIPEGYSVSREKKERFSLILESASTNQTSMYLCASSLRAGGYNEQFFGPGTRLTVL.

This clone was observed a single time. The chain has TRBV29-1 and TRBJ2-1, with 7 nucleotides matching TRBD2. CDR3 length equals 15 residues. From germline, CDR1 is SQVTM and CDR2 ANQGSEA. The junction had 6 bases not matched to a gene; V was cut back by 4 bases and J by 0 bases. The CDR3 DNA is TGCAGCGTTGGGGCTAGCGGCCTCTCCTACAATGAGCAGTTCTTC. As protein: CSVGASGLSYNEQFF.

V and J are TRBV28 and TRBJ2-1; 7 nucleotides agree with TRBD1. The CDR3 covers 14 residues. Germline V gene lookup returns CDR1 MDHEN and CDR2 SYDVKM. V dropped 5 bases and J dropped 4; count of bases not matched to a gene: 5. The CDR3 bases are TGTGCCAGCAGTCCCGGGACAGATTACAATGAGCAGTTCTTC. It specifies CASSPGTDYNEQFF.

This clone is large by share. The chain joins TRBV6-1 to TRBJ2-1; 12 nucleotides match TRBD2. The germline CDR1 and CDR2 sequences are MNHNS and SASEGT. Trimming removed 1 base from V and 8 bases from J; junction bases left unmatched: 3. This CDR3 contains 15 residues. The chain's CDR3 is CASSEELAGGDEQFF. The DNA of the CDR3 is TGTGCCAGCAGTGAAGAACTAGCGGGAGGCGATGAGCAGTTCTTC.

This clone occurred once. This chain uses TRBV10-2 with TRBJ2-2, with D possibly TRBD1 on 5 matching bases. The CDR3 has 14 amino acids. The germline CDR1 and CDR2 sequences are WSHSY and SAAADI. V was pared by 7 bases and J by 0 bases, with 9 bases between. This CDR3 reads CASMGHTNTGELFF. CDR3 DNA: TGCGCCAGCATGGGGCACACGAACACCGGGGAGCTGTTTTTT.

This clone was seen a handful of times. The CDR3 DNA is TGTGCCAGTCTCCCAGGGGGCTCTAATGAAAAACTGTTTTTT. It encodes CASLPGGSNEKLFF. The rearrangement links TRBV19 to TRBJ1-4, with 8 positions matching TRBD1. V shed 8 bases and J 3 bases; nucleotides not matched to a gene: 5. CDR1 and CDR2 from the germline V gene are LNHDA and SQIVND (reference sequence). The CDR3 sequence is 14 residues long.

This clone came up a few times. V usage is TRBV11-3 and J usage is TRBJ2-7; a weak D match, TRBD1 (5 bases). This CDR3 contains 15 residues. Germline CDR1 SGHNT, CDR2 YENEEA. The germline V and J ends were trimmed by 5 bases and 3 bases, with 17 bases remaining between them. In nucleotides, the CDR3 is TGTGCCAGCAGCGTCGACAGTGGGGAATTCTACGAGCAGTACTTC. This sequence encodes CASSVDSGEFYEQYF.

The chain is built from TRBV19 and TRBJ2-1, with D uncertain. V lost 1 base and J 4 bases, leaving 5 bases between the germline ends. This CDR3 has 13 amino acids. The germline V gene has CDR1 LNHDA and CDR2 SQIVND (reference sequence). Written as DNA, the CDR3 is TGTGCCAGTAGTATAGGGTCGTACAATGAGCAGTTCTTC. Translation gives CASSIGSYNEQFF.

This clone has just a few counts. This chain links TRBV9 with TRBJ2-3; D might be TRBD2 (6 bases). Germline values: CDR1 SGDLS, CDR2 YYNGEE. With 0 bases removed from V and 4 bases from J, the gap between germline ends came to 12 bases. This CDR3 region has 15 residues. The CDR3 region has the DNA TGTGCCAGCAGCGTAGCTGCTAGCGTGGCAGATACGCAGTATTTT. Translating it yields CASSVAASVADTQYF.

This rearrangement joins TRBV29-1 to TRBJ2-5; a possible D gene is TRBD1 (6 bases). From germline, CDR1 is SQVTM and CDR2 ANQGSEA. The CDR3 spans 12 residues. V dropped 4 bases and J dropped 4 bases, with 10 bases sitting between them. The CDR3 DNA follows: TGCAGCGTTGTACAGGGAATAGAGACCCAGTACTTC. Protein sequence: CSVVQGIETQYF.

This clone was seen a few times. The chain links TRBV18 to TRBJ1-2, with 7 bases lining up with TRBD1. The CDR3 covers 13 residues. In germline, CDR1 is KGHSH, CDR2 LQKENI. The V and J ends lost 3 bases and 6 bases, in that order; junction bases with no gene match: 4. The CDR3 spells CASSPDRVNGYTF. The CDR3 DNA is TGTGCCAGCTCACCTGACAGGGTAAATGGCTACACCTTC.

The rearrangement links TRBV6-8 to TRBJ2-3, with 13 bases that match TRBD2. J gave up 0 bases and V 10 bases, and 4 bases lay outside the gene matches. The V gene's germline CDR1 is MNHGY and CDR2 SAAAGT. The CDR3 contains 15 residues. The CDR3 here is CATGTSGTSTDTQYF. Written as DNA, the CDR3 is TGTGCCACTGGGACTAGCGGGACTAGCACAGATACGCAGTATTTT.

The gene calls are TRBV18 and TRBJ1-1; D is perhaps TRBD1 (6 bases). CDR3 size: 14 residues. Germline CDR1 is KGHSH and CDR2 is LQKENI. V lost 6 bases and J lost 1, with 12 bases in between. CDR3 loop: CASSPGTKNTEAFF. CDR3 coding DNA: TGTGCCAGCTCGCCCGGGACAAAGAACACTGAAGCTTTCTTT.

The rearrangement links TRBV5-1 to TRBJ2-2; 7 nucleotides align to TRBD1. This CDR3 has 14 residues. V dropped 5 bases and J dropped 1; count of bases not matched to a gene: 2. Germline V gene data show CDR1 as SGHRS and CDR2 as YFSETQ. CDR3 protein: CASSRQGNTGELFF. DNA for the CDR3: TGCGCCAGCAGTAGACAGGGGAACACCGGGGAGCTGTTTTTT.

By its share, this clone is medium-sized. The chain joins TRBV9 to TRBJ1-5; D unresolved. The CDR3 sequence is 14 residues long. Per germline, CDR1 SGDLS and CDR2 YYNGEE. Deletions cut 5 bases from V and 10 bases from J, with 19 bases between. CDR3 sequence reads: CASSGMVATQPQHF. The DNA for the CDR3 is TGTGCCAGCAGTGGAATGGTCGCCACCCAACCCCAGCATTTT.

Details on this clone: Compared with germline, one end of the junction differs, possibly owing to a read error. The chain is built from TRBV30 and TRBJ2-2, with 7 nucleotides matching TRBD2. CDR3 size: 15 residues. Germline V gene sequence: CDR1 GTSNPN, CDR2 SVGIG (reference sequence). This CDR3 reads CAWSSGTMNTRELFF. In nucleotides, the CDR3 is TGTGCCTGGAGTTCCGGGACTATGAACACCAGGGAGCTATTTTTT.

This sequence joins TRBV10-2 and TRBJ2-1; tentative D call: TRBD1 (6 bases). With 2 bases removed from V and 5 bases from J, the gap between germline ends came to 16 bases. Per germline, CDR1 WSHSY and CDR2 SAAADI. The CDR3 has 16 amino acids. This CDR3 reads CASSERGTAHNNEQFF. CDR3 coding DNA: TGCGCCAGCAGTGAGAGGGGGACCGCCCATAACAATGAGCAGTTCTTC.

The chain recombines TRBV11-3 with TRBJ2-1, with D tentatively TRBD2 (6 bases). The CDR3 totals 15 residues. The V gene's germline CDR1 is SGHNT and CDR2 YENEEA. V was pared by 0 bases and J by 7 bases, with 13 bases between. The CDR3 DNA follows: TGTGCCAGCAGCTTAGAAAGCGGGCGGCTTAATGAGCAGTTCTTC. This translates into CASSLESGRLNEQFF.

By its share, this clone is medium-sized (0.01 to 0.1%). The chain uses TRBV6-8 and TRBJ2-7, with TRBD2 matching over 11 bases. The CDR3 covers 12 residues. The V segment lost 11 bases and the J segment 5 bases; nucleotides outside the gene matches: 5. The V gene's germline CDR1 is MNHGY and CDR2 SAAAGT. CDR3 in amino acids: CAVSGRADEQYF. The CDR3 DNA is TGTGCCGTTAGCGGGAGGGCCGACGAGCAGTACTTC.

This clone was recorded a few times. The chain couples TRBV2 to TRBJ2-1; 7 nucleotides match TRBD1. This CDR3 has 14 amino acids. Germline loops: CDR1 SNHLY, CDR2 FYNNEI. Losses at the gene ends were 7 bases for V and 6 bases for J; bases not matched to a gene: 9. In DNA, the CDR3 is TGTGCCAGCACAAGGGACAGCTCTCTCAATGAGCAGTTCTTC. The encoded protein is CASTRDSSLNEQFF.

This chain links TRBV19 with TRBJ2-7; 9 bases match TRBD1. The trim removed 5 bases at V and 3 bases at J, leaving 8 bases unmatched. Germline V gives CDR1 LNHDA, CDR2 SQIVND (reference sequence). The length of the CDR3 is 15 residues. In DNA, the CDR3 is TGTGCCAGTAGTGCCTCCGGGACAGGGATCTACGAGCAGTACTTC. The encoded protein is CASSASGTGIYEQYF.

The rearrangement uses TRBV29-1 and TRBJ1-1; 7 nucleotides align to TRBD1. J was trimmed by 6 bases and V by 5 bases; bases with no gene match: 6. CDR3 size: 12 residues. The germline gives CDR1 SQVTM, CDR2 ANQGSEA. The CDR3 DNA reads TGCAGCGTTAGTCAGGGGGGCTCTGAAGCTTTCTTT. As protein: CSVSQGGSEAFF.

The genes are TRBV11-3 and TRBJ1-4, with D possibly being TRBD1 (5 bases). Germline assignment: CDR1 SGHNT and CDR2 YENEEA. This CDR3 has 15 residues. Trimming stripped 1 base from V and 6 bases from J, with 12 bases between. DNA for the CDR3: TGTGCCAGCAGCTTAGGCGGGGGAGGGTATGAAAAACTGTTTTTT. The encoded protein is CASSLGGGGYEKLFF.

This clone is large by share. The chain recombines TRBV28 with TRBJ2-3; 8 bases match TRBD2. Trimming took 6 bases from V and 3 from J; bases not matched to a gene: 5. Germline CDR1 MDHEN, CDR2 SYDVKM. The CDR3 contains 14 residues. The CDR3 sequence is CASRSGSGTDTQYF. CDR3 nucleotides: TGTGCCAGCAGGAGCGGGAGTGGTACAGATACGCAGTATTTT.

By sample share, this clone is large. The V call is TRBV6-8, the J call TRBJ1-5; D not resolved. The CDR3 consists of 13 residues. In germline, CDR1 is MNHGY, CDR2 SAAAGT. V lost 5 bases and J lost 4, with 9 bases in between. The CDR3 loop is CASSPDINQPQHF. CDR3 in DNA: TGTGCCAGCAGTCCCGACATAAATCAGCCCCAGCATTTT.

In its sample, this clone was seen a few times. One junction end disagrees with the germline gene, perhaps due to a read error. This sequence joins TRBV6-8 and TRBJ2-7; TRBD1 or TRBD2 may be the D gene (6 bases each). Germline loops: CDR1 MNHGY, CDR2 SAAAGT. The CDR3 has 14 amino acids. CDR3 nucleotide sequence: TGTGCCAGCAGTGACTCTGGGGGGCAGGGAATGCAGTACTTC. Its protein product is CASSDSGGQGMQYF.

Of note for this clone: Germline and junction disagree at one end, which may indicate a read error. The genes are TRBV19 and TRBJ2-3; no reliable D call. The CDR3 extends over 17 amino acids. The germline gives CDR1 LNHDA, CDR2 SQIVND (reference sequence). CDR3 DNA sequence: TGTGCCAGTAGTATGAACCCCTCAAGAGGTTTCACAGATATGCAGTATTTT. Translating gives CASSMNPSRGFTDMQYF.

The chain is built from TRBV9 and TRBJ2-1; D is perhaps TRBD1 (5 bases). Germline lookup yields CDR1 SGDLS and CDR2 YYNGEE. The CDR3 is 12 amino acids. Trimming left V 3 bases short and J 4 bases short, with 5 bases between. CDR3 nucleotides: TGTGCCAGCAGCGACAGGTACAATGAGCAGTTCTTC. Translation gives CASSDRYNEQFF.